This section outlines one TCR beta chain sequence together with its context. The antigen is unknown. V lost 1 base and J lost 0; bases outside the gene matches: 7. The germline V gene has CDR1 SGHVS and CDR2 FQNEAQ. The CDR3 loop spans 17 amino acids. These data originate in a study of identical twins. The authors used template switching to add a universal primer site and gave cDNA unique molecular identifiers. TCRdb reprocessed the 5' RACE reads with MiXCR, giving one entry per CDR3 protein. The sample has about 550,000 distinct CDR3 sequences; approximately 20% are singletons. Findings of the study overall: The study found that models underestimated out-of-frame TCR alpha sharing in monozygotic twins.

These sequences were also reported in another study, on yellow fever vaccine responses in identical twins.

The sample was CD4+ T cells sorted from blood. The receptor comes from a woman younger than 30 in good health. The rearrangement links TRBV7-8 to TRBJ2-7; 9 bases are a match to TRBD2. The CDR3 is CASSLGSLAGFSYEQYF. The CDR3 bases are TGTGCCAGCAGCTTAGGTTCCCTAGCGGGATTCTCCTACGAGCAGTACTTC.